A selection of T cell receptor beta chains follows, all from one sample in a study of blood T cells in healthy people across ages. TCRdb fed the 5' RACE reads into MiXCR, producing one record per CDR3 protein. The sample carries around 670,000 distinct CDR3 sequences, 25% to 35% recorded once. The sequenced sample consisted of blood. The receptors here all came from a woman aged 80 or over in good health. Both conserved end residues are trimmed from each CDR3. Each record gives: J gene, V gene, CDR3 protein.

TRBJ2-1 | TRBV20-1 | SAWGQIQETQF
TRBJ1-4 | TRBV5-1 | ASSFGQDEKLF
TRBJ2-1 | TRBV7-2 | ASSLAQLTGSEQF
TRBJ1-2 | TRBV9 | ASRTGDGNYGYT
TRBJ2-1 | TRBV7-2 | ASSLEGSGSGGF
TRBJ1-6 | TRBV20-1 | SAPLYRVNDNSPLH
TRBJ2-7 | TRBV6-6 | ASIQHRTGRNPVEQY
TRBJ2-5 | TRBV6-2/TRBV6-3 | ASSYPYVGGAGYRETQY
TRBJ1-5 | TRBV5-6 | ASSLGGCGQPQH
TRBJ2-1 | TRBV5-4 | ASSYGQAIYNEQF
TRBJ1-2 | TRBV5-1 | ASTTASGIGYGYT
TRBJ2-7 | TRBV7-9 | ASSPHATGSAGREQY
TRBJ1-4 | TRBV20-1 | SAETGVTNEKLF
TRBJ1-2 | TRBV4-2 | ASSQGRGDNYGYT
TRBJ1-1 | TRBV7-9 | ASSFRGVGITEAF
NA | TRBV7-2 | ASSTGTSPNNEQY
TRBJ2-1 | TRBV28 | ASSHGLAASEQF
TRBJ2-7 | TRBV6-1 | VSSETADEQY
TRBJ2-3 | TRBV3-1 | ASSQDLAGANTDTQY
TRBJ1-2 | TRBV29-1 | SSQEGTANYGYT
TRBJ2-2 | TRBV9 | ASSVAGGGITGELF
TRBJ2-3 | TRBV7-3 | ASRSRSGVTDTQY
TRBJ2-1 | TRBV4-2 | ASSQAAGGLGNEQF
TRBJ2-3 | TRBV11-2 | ASSGRGFFSTDTQY
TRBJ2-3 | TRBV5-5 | ASSLGLTSGGTDTQY
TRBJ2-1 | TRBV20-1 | SANRDSEAYNEQF
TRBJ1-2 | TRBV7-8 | AGSPREGDYGYT
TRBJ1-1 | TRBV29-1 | SVEVKVGTEAF
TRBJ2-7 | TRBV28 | ASSSIAGTLSYEQY
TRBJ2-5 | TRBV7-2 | ASSRIARETQY
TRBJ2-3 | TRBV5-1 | ASSWAGTLRTDTQY
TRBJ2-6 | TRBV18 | ASSLTSGTGANVLT
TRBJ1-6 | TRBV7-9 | ASSRIAPGSNSPLH
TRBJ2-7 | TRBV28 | ASSLLRQGLSEQY
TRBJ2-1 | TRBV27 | ATRGEIYNEQF
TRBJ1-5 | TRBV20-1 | SARESLSSTKNQPQH
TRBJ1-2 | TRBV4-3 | VSSQETGRVHQRGANYGYT
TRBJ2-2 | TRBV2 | ASSAREGFVGELF
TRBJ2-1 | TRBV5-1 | ASSLGGGGNNEQF
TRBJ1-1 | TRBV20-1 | SATRDRGPVNTEAF
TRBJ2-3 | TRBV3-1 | ASSRVAASTDTQY
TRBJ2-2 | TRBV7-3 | ASRLTSGGPTGDLF
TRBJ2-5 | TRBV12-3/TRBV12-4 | ASSLTVNEQY
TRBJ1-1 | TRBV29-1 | SYRQGGTGAF
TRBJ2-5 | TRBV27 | ASRSGVGETQY
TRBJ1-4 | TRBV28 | AIRGGGEKLF